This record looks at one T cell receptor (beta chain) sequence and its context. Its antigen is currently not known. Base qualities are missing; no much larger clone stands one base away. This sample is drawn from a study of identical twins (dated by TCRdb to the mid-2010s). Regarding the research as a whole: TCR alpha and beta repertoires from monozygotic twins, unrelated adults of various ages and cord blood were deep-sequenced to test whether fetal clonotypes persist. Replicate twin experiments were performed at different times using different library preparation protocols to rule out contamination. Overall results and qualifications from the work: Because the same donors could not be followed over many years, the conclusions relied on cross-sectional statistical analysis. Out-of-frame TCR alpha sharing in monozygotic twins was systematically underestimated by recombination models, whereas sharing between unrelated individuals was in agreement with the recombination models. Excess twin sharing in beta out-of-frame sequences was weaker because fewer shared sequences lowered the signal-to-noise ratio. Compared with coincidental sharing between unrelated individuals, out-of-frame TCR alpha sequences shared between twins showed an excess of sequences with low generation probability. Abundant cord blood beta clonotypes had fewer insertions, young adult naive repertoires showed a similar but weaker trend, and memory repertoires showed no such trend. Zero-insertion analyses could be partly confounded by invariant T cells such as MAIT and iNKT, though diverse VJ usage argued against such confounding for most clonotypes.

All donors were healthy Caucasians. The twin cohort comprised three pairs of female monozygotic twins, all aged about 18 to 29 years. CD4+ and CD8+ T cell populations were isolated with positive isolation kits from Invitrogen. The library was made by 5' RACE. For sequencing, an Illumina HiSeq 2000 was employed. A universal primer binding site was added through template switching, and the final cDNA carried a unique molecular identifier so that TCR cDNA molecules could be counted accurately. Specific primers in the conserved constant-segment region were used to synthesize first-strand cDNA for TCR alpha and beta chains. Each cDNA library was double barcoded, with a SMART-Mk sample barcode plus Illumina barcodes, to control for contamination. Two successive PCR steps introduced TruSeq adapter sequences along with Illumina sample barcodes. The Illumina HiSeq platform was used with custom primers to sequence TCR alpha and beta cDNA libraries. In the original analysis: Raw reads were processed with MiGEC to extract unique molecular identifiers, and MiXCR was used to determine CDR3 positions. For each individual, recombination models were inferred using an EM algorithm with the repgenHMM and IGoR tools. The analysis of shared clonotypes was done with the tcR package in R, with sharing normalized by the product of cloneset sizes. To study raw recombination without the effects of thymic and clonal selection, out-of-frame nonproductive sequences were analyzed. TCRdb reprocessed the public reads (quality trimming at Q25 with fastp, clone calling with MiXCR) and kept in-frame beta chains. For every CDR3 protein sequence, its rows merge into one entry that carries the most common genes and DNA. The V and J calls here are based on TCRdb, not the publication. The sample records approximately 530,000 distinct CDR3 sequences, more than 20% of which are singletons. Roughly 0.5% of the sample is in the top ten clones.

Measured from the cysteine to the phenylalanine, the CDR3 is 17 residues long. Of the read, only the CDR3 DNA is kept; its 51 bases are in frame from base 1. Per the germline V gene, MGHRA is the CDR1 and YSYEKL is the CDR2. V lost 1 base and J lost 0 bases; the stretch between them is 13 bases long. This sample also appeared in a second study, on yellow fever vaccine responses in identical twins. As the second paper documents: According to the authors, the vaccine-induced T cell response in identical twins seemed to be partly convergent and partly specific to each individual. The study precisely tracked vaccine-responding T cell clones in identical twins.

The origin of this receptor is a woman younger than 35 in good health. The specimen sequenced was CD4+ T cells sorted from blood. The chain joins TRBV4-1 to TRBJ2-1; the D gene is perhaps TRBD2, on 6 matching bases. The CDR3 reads CASSQVTRGSSYNEQFF. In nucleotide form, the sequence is TGCGCCAGCAGCCAAGTTACGCGGGGTAGCTCCTACAATGAGCAGTTCTTC.